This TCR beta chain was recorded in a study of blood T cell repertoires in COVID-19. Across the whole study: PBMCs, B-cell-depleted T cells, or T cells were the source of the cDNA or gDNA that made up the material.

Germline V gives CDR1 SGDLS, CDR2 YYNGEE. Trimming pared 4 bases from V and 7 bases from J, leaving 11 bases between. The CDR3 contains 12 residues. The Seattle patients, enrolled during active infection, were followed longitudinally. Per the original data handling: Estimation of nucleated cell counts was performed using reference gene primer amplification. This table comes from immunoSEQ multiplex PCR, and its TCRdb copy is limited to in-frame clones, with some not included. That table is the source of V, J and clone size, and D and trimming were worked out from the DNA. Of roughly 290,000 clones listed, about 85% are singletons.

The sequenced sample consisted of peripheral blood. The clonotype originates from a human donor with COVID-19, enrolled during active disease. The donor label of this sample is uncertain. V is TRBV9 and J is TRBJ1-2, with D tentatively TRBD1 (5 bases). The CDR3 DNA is TGTGCCAGCAGCTCCCAGGGAACTGGCTACACCTTC. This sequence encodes CASSSQGTGYTF.